One sample yielded the 29 T cell receptor beta chains listed below, sequenced in a study of blood T cell repertoires in COVID-19. Data came from immunoSEQ multiplex PCR; TCRdb stores just in-frame clones and leaves some out. The table has about 200,000 clones, 70% to 90% seen once. Sequences were obtained from PBMCs or T cells enriched from blood (not recorded which). These receptors were obtained from a woman aged 40 to 55 with acute COVID-19.

This chain joins TRBV7-9 and TRBJ1-1, with D possibly being TRBD1 (6 bases). V was clipped by 1 base and J by 6 bases, with 12 bases between them. This CDR3 is 14 amino acids long. Germline CDR1 is SEHNR and CDR2 is FQNEAQ (reference sequence). The CDR3 reads CASSLEAGAAEAFF. The CDR3 DNA reads TGTGCCAGCAGCTTAGAGGCAGGGGCAGCTGAAGCTTTCTTT.

Written as DNA, the CDR3 is TGTGCCAGCAGTAGCGGACAGGGAGGCGACTATGGCTACACCTTC. Its protein product is CASSSGQGGDYGYTF. The chain is built from TRBV6-5 and TRBJ1-2; 8 bases agree with TRBD1. The CDR3 has 15 amino acids. Germline CDR1 and CDR2: MNHEY and SVGAGI. The trim removed 5 bases at V and 3 bases at J, leaving 8 bases unmatched.

The chain is built from TRBV6-6 and TRBJ1-6; no clear D gene. The CDR3 has 16 amino acids. Per the germline V gene, CDR1 is MNHNY and CDR2 is SVGAGI (reference sequence). The germline V and J ends were trimmed by 6 bases and 5 bases, with 17 bases remaining between them. The DNA of the CDR3 is TGTGCCAGCAGCCGATCGGGAGACACTCATAATTCACCCCTCCACTTT. Translating it yields CASSRSGDTHNSPLHF.

The chain combines TRBV5-1 with TRBJ2-4, with a tentative D call TRBD1 (7 bases). Germline V gene data show CDR1 as SGHRS and CDR2 as YFSETQ. The ends were cut back, 3 bases at V and 0 bases at J, with 19 bases in the middle. This CDR3 has 18 amino acids. CDR3 region: CASSSGGGGLGAKNIQYF. The CDR3 nucleotides are TGCGCCAGCAGCTCCGGAGGGGGCGGTCTGGGAGCCAAAAACATTCAGTACTTC.

In its sample, this clone was seen a few times. J is TRBJ1-2 and V is TRBV25-1; perhaps TRBD1 as D (5 bases). CDR3 length equals 14 residues. The germline V gene has CDR1 MGHDK and CDR2 SYGVNS. V lost 6 bases to trimming and J lost 4 bases, with 15 bases between them. The chain's CDR3 is CASSPPGLIYGYTF. CDR3 nucleotide sequence: TGTGCCAGCAGCCCTCCGGGACTGATCTATGGCTACACCTTC.

The chain combines TRBV29-1 with TRBJ2-7; TRBD2 aligns across 9 bases. J gave up 7 bases and V 3 bases, and 7 bases lay outside the gene matches. This CDR3 comprises 13 residues. From germline, CDR1 is SQVTM and CDR2 ANQGSEA. The CDR3 region is CSVELAGVREQYF. The CDR3 DNA sequence: TGCAGCGTTGAGTTAGCGGGAGTGAGGGAGCAGTACTTC.

The chain couples TRBV9 to TRBJ2-3, with TRBD2 matching over 15 bases. Germline CDR1 SGDLS, CDR2 YYNGEE. CDR3 length equals 20 residues. Trimming removed 4 bases from V and 1 base from J; junction bases left unmatched: 13. The CDR3 DNA reads TGTGCCAGCAGCCAATGGACTAGCGGGAGGGCCGGAGTGGGCACAGATACGCAGTATTTT. This translates into CASSQWTSGRAGVGTDTQYF.

The chain is built from TRBV7-3 and TRBJ2-7; D is unresolved. The V gene lost 5 bases and the J gene lost 7 bases, with 15 bases spanning the gap. The CDR3 runs 13 residues. Per the germline V gene, CDR1 is SGHTA and CDR2 is FQGTGA. Written as DNA, the CDR3 is TGTGCCAGCAGCCCGGTGGCGGAGTCGGAGCAGTACTTC. Amino acid sequence: CASSPVAESEQYF.

This clone was counted between two and nine times. This sequence joins TRBV7-2 and TRBJ1-4, with D uncertain. The V gene lost 5 bases and the J gene lost 6 bases, with 10 bases spanning the gap. The CDR3 sequence is 13 residues long. From germline, CDR1 is SGHTA and CDR2 FQGNSA. Here the CDR3 reads CASSPRLDEKLFF. The CDR3 DNA sequence: TGTGCCAGCAGCCCACGACTCGATGAAAAACTGTTTTTT.

The rearrangement uses TRBV19 and TRBJ2-1; 9 bases align to TRBD1. V dropped 6 bases and J dropped 8; count of bases not matched to a gene: 5. This CDR3 has 13 amino acids. Germline lookup yields CDR1 LNHDA and CDR2 SQIVND (reference sequence). The CDR3 loop reads CASRGQGLDEQFF. CDR3 bases: TGTGCCAGTAGGGGACAGGGTTTGGATGAGCAGTTCTTC. The full variable domain, with the rest looked up from reference TRBV19 and TRBJ2-1, is DGGITQSPKYLFRKEGQNVTLSCEQNLNHDAMYWYRQDPGQGLRLIYYSQIVNDFQKGDIAEGYSVSREKKESFPLTVTSAQKNPTAFYLCASRGQGLDEQFFGPGTRLTVL.

The sample holds many counts of this clone. The genes are TRBV4-2 and TRBJ2-6; 7 nucleotides line up with TRBD1. The CDR3 sequence is 16 residues long. Trimming removed 0 bases from V and 2 bases from J; junction bases left unmatched: 1. Germline V CDR1 and CDR2: LGHNA, YNFKEQ. The CDR3 coding sequence is TGTGCCAGCAGCCAAGATCAGGGGGCTGGGGCCAACGTCCTGACTTTC. Its translation: CASSQDQGAGANVLTF.

This clone was observed a few times. V usage is TRBV28 and J usage is TRBJ1-2; D perhaps matches TRBD1 (5 bases). The V and J ends lost 5 bases and 8 bases respectively, with 18 bases between them. The CDR3 totals 14 residues. The germline CDR1 and CDR2 sequences are MDHEN and SYDVKM. Here the CDR3 reads CASSPGGTEFGYTF. The CDR3 nucleotides read TGTGCCAGCAGTCCGGGCGGGACGGAATTCGGCTACACCTTC.

The count of this clone is one. CDR3 nucleotide sequence: TGTGCCAGCAGTTTCCTTATGAACACTGAAGCTTTCTTT. This translates into CASSFLMNTEAFF. The chain is built from TRBV28 and TRBJ1-1, with D unresolved. Trimming left V 3 bases short and J 0 bases short, with 5 bases between. CDR1 and CDR2 (germline): MDHEN, SYDVKM. The CDR3 runs 13 residues.

The J gene is TRBJ1-1, the V gene TRBV7-3, with TRBD1 as a possible D gene (6 bases). Trimming took off 5 bases at V and 0 bases at J, with 13 bases between the two ends. The CDR3 totals 15 residues. Germline CDR1 reads SGHTA; CDR2 reads FQGTGA. CDR3: CASSPKTGMNTEAFF. The CDR3 bases are TGTGCCAGCAGCCCGAAAACAGGGATGAACACTGAAGCTTTCTTT.

This rearrangement joins TRBV27 to TRBJ1-1, with a tentative D call TRBD1 (6 bases). Germline V lookup: CDR1 MNHEY, CDR2 SMNVEV (reference sequence). V was trimmed by 6 bases and J by 0 bases, leaving 17 bases between them. The CDR3 runs to 16 residues. CDR3 in amino acids: CASSGTFGQLNTEAFF. CDR3 sequence (DNA): TGTGCCAGCAGCGGCACGTTTGGACAGCTGAACACTGAAGCTTTCTTT.

The CDR3 sequence: CASSPSRDRGYEQYF. The CDR3 DNA reads TGTGCCAGCAGCCCATCCCGGGACAGGGGCTACGAGCAGTACTTC. The V call is TRBV3-1 (or the pseudogene TRBV3-2), the J call TRBJ2-7; 10 bases are a match to TRBD1. V shed 4 bases, J shed 3 bases, and the junction held 6 bases outside the gene matches. CDR3 length equals 15 residues. The germline V gene encodes CDR1 LGHDT and CDR2 YNNKEL (reference sequence).

The V call is TRBV28, the J call TRBJ1-2, with TRBD1 matching over 7 bases. This CDR3 comprises 17 residues. Germline CDR1 is MDHEN and CDR2 is SYDVKM. V shed 5 bases and J 4 bases; nucleotides not matched to a gene: 16. CDR3 protein: CASSPPGIRGPGYGYTF. Written as DNA, the CDR3 is TGTGCCAGCAGTCCTCCGGGGATAAGGGGGCCAGGCTATGGCTACACCTTC.

The CDR3 protein is CASSLTESTDTQYF. The CDR3 region has the DNA TGCGCCAGCAGCTTGACAGAAAGCACAGATACGCAGTATTTT. The chain couples TRBV5-1 to TRBJ2-3; D gene ambiguous. There are 14 residues in the CDR3. The germline V and J ends were trimmed by 1 base and 0 bases, with 6 bases remaining between them. Germline V lookup: CDR1 SGHRS, CDR2 YFSETQ.

As DNA, the CDR3 is TGTGCCAGCAGCTTAGAGCCGAATTCTAACTATGGCTACACCTTC. It yields the protein CASSLEPNSNYGYTF. V and J are TRBV7-9 and TRBJ1-2, with unresolved D. The germline CDR1 and CDR2 sequences are SEHNR and FQNEAQ (reference sequence). The CDR3 runs to 15 residues. V was shortened by 1 base and J by 0 bases, with 9 bases between the two germline ends.

This clone was found a few times. The V and J genes are TRBV7-2 and TRBJ1-2; no reliable D call. The V and J ends lost 5 bases and 4 bases respectively, with 14 bases between them. The CDR3 covers 14 residues. Germline V gives CDR1 SGHTA, CDR2 FQGNSA. The CDR3 DNA reads TGTGCCAGCAGCCCCGAAGCAGGCTTCTATGGCTACACCTTC. This codes for CASSPEAGFYGYTF.

V and J are TRBV5-4 and TRBJ2-7; a possible D gene is TRBD1 (5 bases). The germline CDR1 and CDR2 sequences are SGHNT and YYREEE (reference sequence). V lost 0 bases and J lost 2, with 9 bases in between. This CDR3 region has 14 residues. The chain's CDR3 is CASSLAGYAYEQYF. In DNA, the CDR3 is TGTGCCAGCAGCTTGGCAGGGTATGCCTACGAGCAGTACTTC.

The CDR3 region has the DNA TGTGCCAGCAGTGACGGCGGGAGGGGCGAGCAGTACTTC. Residues: CASSDGGRGEQYF. The chain has TRBV2 and TRBJ2-7; 9 positions agree with TRBD2. This CDR3 comprises 13 residues. The J segment lost 6 bases and the V segment lost 3 bases, leaving 3 bases of the junction unmatched. Germline CDR1 is SNHLY and CDR2 is FYNNEI.

The chain is built from TRBV7-3 and TRBJ2-2; 13 positions agree with TRBD2. The CDR3 spans 17 residues. CDR1 SGHTA and CDR2 FQGTGA come from the germline V gene. Trimming at V came to 5 bases and at J to 6 bases, leaving 9 bases not matched to a gene. The CDR3 region is CASSAITSGGVAGELFF. CDR3 coding DNA: TGTGCCAGCAGCGCCATAACTAGCGGGGGGGTCGCCGGGGAGCTGTTTTTT. Full variable domain (remainder filled in from reference TRBV7-3 and TRBJ2-2): GAGVSQTPSNKVTEKGKYVELRCDPISGHTALYWYRQSLGQGPEFLIYFQGTGAADDSGLPNDRFFAVRPEGSVSTLKIQRTERGDSAVYLCASSAITSGGVAGELFFGEGSRLTVL.

The rearrangement links TRBV3-1 (or the pseudogene TRBV3-2) to TRBJ1-5; 12 bases are shared with TRBD1. Per the germline V gene, CDR1 is LGHDT and CDR2 is YNNKEL (reference sequence). V lost 3 bases, J lost 6 bases, and 12 bases stayed unmatched. The CDR3 is 18 residues long. CDR3 nucleotides: TGTGCCAGCAGCCACCGGGACAGGGGGCCAACCCCCTTTCAGCCCCAGCATTTT. This translates into CASSHRDRGPTPFQPQHF.

The CDR3 spells CSVVNLAGQGKNYGYTF. The CDR3 coding sequence is TGCAGCGTTGTCAATTTAGCGGGACAGGGGAAGAACTATGGCTACACCTTC. The J gene is TRBJ1-2, the V gene TRBV29-1; the match to TRBD1 covers 10 bases. The CDR3 runs 17 residues. The V and J ends lost 4 bases and 2 bases, in that order; junction bases with no gene match: 13. Germline V lookup: CDR1 SQVTM, CDR2 ANQGSEA.

The chain combines TRBV29-1 with TRBJ1-1; 7 positions match TRBD1. Looked up from germline, CDR1 is SQVTM and CDR2 is ANQGSEA. V was clipped by 7 bases and J by 2 bases; unmatched bases: 7. The CDR3 runs 13 residues. The CDR3 sequence: CSAMGQLNTEAFF. The CDR3 DNA sequence: TGCAGCGCCATGGGACAGCTCAACACTGAAGCTTTCTTT. Together with reference TRBV29-1 and TRBJ1-1, the CDR3 gives the full variable domain: SAVISQKPSRDICQRGTSLTIQCQVDSQVTMMFWYRQQPGQSLTLIATANQGSEATYESGFVIDKFPISRPNLTFSTLTVSNMSPEDSSIYLCSAMGQLNTEAFFGQGTRLTVV.

The genes are TRBV19 and TRBJ2-5; TRBD2 aligns across 12 bases. From germline, CDR1 is LNHDA and CDR2 SQIVND (reference sequence). The trim removed 6 bases at V and 5 bases at J, leaving 10 bases unmatched. There are 16 residues in the CDR3. DNA for the CDR3: TGTGCCAGTAGGGAGACTAGCGGGAGCCCCGGGGAGACCCAGTACTTC. The encoded protein is CASRETSGSPGETQYF. Supplemented by reference TRBV19 and TRBJ2-5, the full variable domain reads DGGITQSPKYLFRKEGQNVTLSCEQNLNHDAMYWYRQDPGQGLRLIYYSQIVNDFQKGDIAEGYSVSREKKESFPLTVTSAQKNPTAFYLCASRETSGSPGETQYFGPGTRLLVL.

The chain uses TRBV19 and TRBJ2-5, with 7 positions matching TRBD2. The V and J ends lost 3 bases and 2 bases, in that order; junction bases with no gene match: 6. The CDR3 totals 15 residues. Per the germline V gene, CDR1 is LNHDA and CDR2 is SQIVND (reference sequence). This CDR3 reads CASSIGGGLQETQYF. The CDR3 DNA reads as TGTGCCAGTAGTATTGGGGGGGGACTGCAAGAGACCCAGTACTTC.

The genes are TRBV5-4 and TRBJ2-1; weak D call: TRBD1 (6 bases). Trimming took 5 bases from V and 1 from J, leaving 13 bases between them. The germline V gene encodes CDR1 SGHNT and CDR2 YYREEE (reference sequence). The CDR3 runs to 15 residues. DNA of the CDR3: TGTGCCAGCAGTTTACAGGGTAGGTCCTACAATGAGCAGTTCTTC. This encodes CASSLQGRSYNEQFF.